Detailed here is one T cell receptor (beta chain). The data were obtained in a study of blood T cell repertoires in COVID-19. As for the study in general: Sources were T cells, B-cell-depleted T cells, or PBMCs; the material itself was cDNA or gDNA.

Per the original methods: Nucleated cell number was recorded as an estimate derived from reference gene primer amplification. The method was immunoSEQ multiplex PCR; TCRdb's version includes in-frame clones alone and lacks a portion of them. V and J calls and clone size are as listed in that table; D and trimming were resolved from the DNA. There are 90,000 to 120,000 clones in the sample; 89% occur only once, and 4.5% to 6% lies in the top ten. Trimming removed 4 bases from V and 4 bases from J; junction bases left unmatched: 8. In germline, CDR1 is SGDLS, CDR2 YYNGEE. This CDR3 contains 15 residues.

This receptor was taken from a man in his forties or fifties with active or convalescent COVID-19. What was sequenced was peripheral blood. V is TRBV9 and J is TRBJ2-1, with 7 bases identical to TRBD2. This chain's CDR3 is CASSQDQAGYNEQFF. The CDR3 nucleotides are TGTGCCAGCAGCCAGGACCAAGCGGGATACAATGAGCAGTTCTTC.